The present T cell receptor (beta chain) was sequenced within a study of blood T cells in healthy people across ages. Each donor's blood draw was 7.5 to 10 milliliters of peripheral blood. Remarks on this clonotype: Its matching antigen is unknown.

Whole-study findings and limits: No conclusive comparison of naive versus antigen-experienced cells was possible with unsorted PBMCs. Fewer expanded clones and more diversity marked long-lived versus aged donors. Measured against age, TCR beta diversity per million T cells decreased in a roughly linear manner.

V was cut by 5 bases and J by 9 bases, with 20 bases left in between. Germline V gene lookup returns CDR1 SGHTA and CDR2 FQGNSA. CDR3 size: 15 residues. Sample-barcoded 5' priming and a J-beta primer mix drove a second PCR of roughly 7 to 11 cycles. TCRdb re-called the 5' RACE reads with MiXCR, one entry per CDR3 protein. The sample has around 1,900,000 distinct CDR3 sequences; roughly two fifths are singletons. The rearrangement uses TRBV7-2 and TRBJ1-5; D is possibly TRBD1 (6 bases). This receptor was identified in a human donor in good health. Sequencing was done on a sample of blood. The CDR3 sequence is CASSPEGGAGVPQHF. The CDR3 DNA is TGTGCCAGCAGCCCCGAGGGGGGGGCAGGGGTGCCCCAGCATTTT.